These 5 T cell receptor beta chains share one sample of origin, sequenced in a study of T cells in Graves' hyperthyroidism and ophthalmopathy. Amplified TCR beta CDR3 regions came from RNA transcripts. When the TCR CDR3 underwent first-round RT-PCR, the HTBI primer set was used. TCRdb reprocessed the multiplex PCR reads via MiXCR and lists one record per CDR3 protein. The sample records 500,000 to 650,000 distinct CDR3 sequences, 15% to 20% being singletons. Material: blood. The receptors stem from a man aged 40-49 years with Graves' ophthalmopathy.

This clonotype was seen repeatedly, ten times or more. The gene calls are TRBV20-1 and TRBJ1-1; D is unresolved. There are 14 residues in the CDR3. CDR1 is DFQATT, CDR2 SNEGSKA, per germline (reference sequence). V gave up 5 bases and J gave up 0 bases, with 13 bases separating them. Written as DNA, the CDR3 is TGCAGTGCTGGAAGGTCCCCAATGAACACTGAAGCTTTCTTT. Protein product: CSAGRSPMNTEAFF.

J is TRBJ2-7 and V is TRBV2; perhaps TRBD2 as D (6 bases). The CDR3 totals 14 residues. V lost 4 bases and J lost 1, with 11 bases in between. Germline V lookup: CDR1 SNHLY, CDR2 FYNNEI. The CDR3 DNA reads as TGTGCCAGCAGTGTGGGGGGAGATTCCTACGAGCAGTACTTC. This gives the protein CASSVGGDSYEQYF.

This clonotype was detected only a few times. The chain carries TRBV29-1 and TRBJ1-2, with unresolved D. Trimming left V 6 bases short and J 1 base short, with 6 bases between. The CDR3 extends over 11 amino acids. Germline V CDR1 and CDR2: SQVTM, ANQGSEA. CDR3: CSVKDNYGYTF. The CDR3 DNA follows: TGCAGCGTAAAGGATAACTATGGCTACACCTTC.

This clonotype was detected ten times or more. The chain recombines TRBV7-6 with TRBJ2-3; 9 bases are shared with TRBD2. CDR1 and CDR2 from the germline V gene are SGHVS and FNYEAQ. V shed 2 bases, J shed 1 base, and the junction held 7 bases outside the gene matches. This CDR3 spans 17 amino acids. In DNA form, the CDR3 reads TGTGCCAGCAGCTTAAGGCGGGGGGGGCAACGCACAGATACGCAGTATTTT. Translated: CASSLRRGGQRTDTQYF.

This clonotype came up once. The V gene is TRBV10-2, the J gene TRBJ1-5; D is possibly TRBD1 (6 bases). Germline CDR1 WSHSY, CDR2 SAAADI. The CDR3 is made up of 16 amino acids. V lost 4 bases and J 2 bases, leaving 15 bases between the germline ends. CDR3 sequence (DNA): TGCGCCAGCAGTGGGGGAGCAGGGGCGGGCAATCAGCCCCAGCATTTT. Protein sequence: CASSGGAGAGNQPQHF.